Listed here are 9 T cell receptor beta chains from one sample, sequenced in a study of Ad26.COV2.S vaccination and SARS-CoV-2 variants. Profiling relied on immunoSEQ multiplex PCR, and the TCRdb table lists in-frame clones only, not all of them. Of around 370,000 clones listed, 92% were seen once; the top ten hold 3% to 5%. The sequenced sample was peripheral blood, obtained after recovery from COVID-19. The origin of the receptors is a human donor who had recovered from COVID-19.

This chain joins TRBV5-1 and TRBJ2-7; 8 bases line up with TRBD1. CDR3 size: 15 residues. The germline V gene has CDR1 SGHRS and CDR2 YFSETQ. V gave up 0 bases and J gave up 4 bases; unmatched junction bases: 6. The DNA for the CDR3 is TGCGCCAGCAGCTTGGGGCAGGGGGCTTTTTACGAGCAGTACTTC. Its protein is CASSLGQGAFYEQYF.

The V and J genes are TRBV6-2 or TRBV6-3 and TRBJ1-1; D may be TRBD1 (6 bases). The germline V gene encodes CDR1 MNHEY and CDR2 SVGEGT. This CDR3 comprises 16 residues. V was clipped by 2 bases and J by 1 base, with 14 bases between them. The CDR3 sequence: CASSYPRQVGNTEAFF. The DNA of the CDR3 is TGTGCCAGCAGTTACCCGCGACAGGTGGGGAACACTGAAGCTTTCTTT.

For the CDR3, the DNA is TGTGCCAGTAGTACCGGACAGCCTAACTATGGCTACACCTTC. Translated, it gives CASSTGQPNYGYTF. This chain connects TRBV19 to TRBJ1-2, with D perhaps TRBD1 (6 bases). Trimming shortened V by 4 bases and J by 0 bases, and 9 bases separated the two germline ends. This CDR3 has 14 residues. CDR1 and CDR2 from the germline V gene are LNHDA and SQIVND (reference sequence).

The chain couples TRBV5-8 to TRBJ2-2, with 7 nucleotides matching TRBD1. V trimming: 0 bases; J trimming: 6 bases; junction bases outside the gene matches: 5. The CDR3 contains 15 residues. In germline, CDR1 is SGHTS, CDR2 YDEGEE. CDR3 amino acids: CASSLAGTEAGELFF. As DNA, the CDR3 is TGTGCCAGCAGCTTGGCCGGGACAGAAGCCGGGGAGCTGTTTTTT.

This clone was seen just once. The V and J genes are TRBV29-1 and TRBJ1-2; unclear D gene. The CDR3 totals 13 residues. The germline gives CDR1 SQVTM, CDR2 ANQGSEA. Trimming pared 4 bases from V and 5 bases from J, leaving 14 bases between. The CDR3 sequence: CSVVLVEIYGYTF. Here the CDR3 DNA reads TGCAGCGTTGTACTGGTAGAAATTTATGGCTACACCTTC. The entire variable domain, with the rest obtained from reference TRBV29-1 and TRBJ1-2, is as follows: SAVISQKPSRDICQRGTSLTIQCQVDSQVTMMFWYRQQPGQSLTLIATANQGSEATYESGFVIDKFPISRPNLTFSTLTVSNMSPEDSSIYLCSVVLVEIYGYTFGSGTRLTVV.

The V call is TRBV7-2, the J call TRBJ1-1; tentative D call: TRBD1 (5 bases). From germline, CDR1 is SGHTA and CDR2 FQGNSA. V was clipped by 3 bases and J by 8 bases, with 16 bases between them. This CDR3 is built from 14 residues. This CDR3 reads CASSLSRTREEAFF. The CDR3 DNA is TGTGCCAGCAGCTTGTCGCGGACCAGGGAAGAAGCTTTCTTT.

The chain has TRBV21-1 and TRBJ2-1; TRBD2 reflects the table's D call only, with no check against the DNA. TRBV21-1 is annotated as a pseudogene. The CDR3 covers 16 residues. Here the CDR3 DNA reads TGTGCCAGCAGCAAAGATGCGGGTGTGAGCTACAATGAGCAGTTCTTC. Translating gives CASSKDAGVSYNEQFF.

The V call is TRBV9, the J call TRBJ2-2; D gene unclear. Trimming took off 4 bases at V and 7 bases at J, with 8 bases between the two ends. Germline V gene sequence: CDR1 SGDLS, CDR2 YYNGEE. This CDR3 has 12 residues. This CDR3 is CASSPKIGELFF. CDR3 bases: TGTGCCAGCAGCCCTAAAATCGGGGAGCTGTTTTTT.

This chain joins TRBV2 and TRBJ1-6, with TRBD1 matching 7 bases. Germline-derived CDR1 and CDR2 are SNHLY and FYNNEI. V was pared by 2 bases and J by 9 bases, with 19 bases of the junction left unmatched. The CDR3 runs 19 residues. CDR3 sequence reads: CASSERQGSSNWFGSPLHF. The CDR3 nucleotides are TGTGCCAGCAGTGAAAGACAGGGAAGTTCAAATTGGTTCGGTTCACCCCTCCACTTT. The complete variable domain, with remaining parts taken from reference TRBV2 and TRBJ1-6, reads EPEVTQTPSHQVTQMGQEVILRCVPISNHLYFYWYRQILGQKVEFLVSFYNNEISEKSEIFDDQFSVERPDGSNFTLKIRSTKLEDSAMYFCASSERQGSSNWFGSPLHFGNGTRLTVT.